One sample yielded the 11 T cell receptor beta chains listed below, sequenced in a study of blood T cell repertoires in COVID-19. Libraries were prepared by immunoSEQ multiplex PCR; TCRdb keeps only in-frame clonotypes and omits some of them. Among over 90,000 clones listed, 70% to 90% were seen once. The sequenced sample consisted of peripheral blood. The receptors shown here come from a man between 50 and 59 years old with active COVID-19.

This chain connects TRBV9 to TRBJ2-3; maybe TRBD2 (5 bases). V shed 0 bases and J shed 6 bases, with 8 bases lying between them. Per the germline V gene, CDR1 is SGDLS and CDR2 is YYNGEE. CDR3 length: 13 residues. DNA for the CDR3: TGTGCCAGCAGCGTAGCTAGCTCTGATACGCAGTATTTT. Translated: CASSVASSDTQYF.

V gene TRBV27 combines with J gene TRBJ2-5, with D possibly TRBD2 on 5 matching bases. The CDR3 is 15 amino acids. The germline V and J ends were trimmed by 4 bases and 6 bases, with 18 bases remaining between them. CDR1 and CDR2 from the germline V gene are MNHEY and SMNVEV (reference sequence). The CDR3 DNA is TGTGCCAGCAGTTCCCTCAGTCGGGGAGAACAGACCCAGTACTTC. Its translation: CASSSLSRGEQTQYF.

The V and J genes are TRBV11-2 and TRBJ2-5; no definite D call. CDR1 is SGHAT and CDR2 is FQNNGV in the germline V gene. Trimming pared 5 bases from V and 3 bases from J, leaving 4 bases between. The CDR3 spans 11 residues. The CDR3 DNA is TGTGCCAGCAGCCAAAAAGAGACCCAGTACTTC. This sequence encodes CASSQKETQYF.

This clone occurred a few times. V is TRBV4-1 and J is TRBJ1-2, with a possible D match to TRBD1 (6 bases). V was trimmed by 4 bases and J by 4 bases, leaving 16 bases between them. This CDR3 is built from 15 residues. Germline V CDR1 and CDR2: MGHRA, YSYEKL. CDR3 residues: CASSPSGDKSYGYTF. The CDR3, as DNA: TGCGCCAGCAGCCCCTCTGGGGACAAGAGCTATGGCTACACCTTC.

The chain is built from TRBV9 and TRBJ2-4, with TRBD1 matching 9 bases. Germline V gene lookup returns CDR1 SGDLS and CDR2 YYNGEE. CDR3 length equals 13 residues. Losses at the gene ends were 3 bases for V and 8 bases for J; bases not matched to a gene: 3. This CDR3 reads CASSATGGDIQYF. CDR3 sequence (DNA): TGTGCCAGCAGCGCGACAGGGGGGGACATTCAGTACTTC.

The chain is built from TRBV7-9 and TRBJ1-1; TRBD1 matches at 7 bases. Losses at the gene ends were 6 bases for V and 1 base for J; bases not matched to a gene: 8. The CDR3 sequence is 15 residues long. Germline CDR1 reads SEHNR; CDR2 reads FQNEAQ (reference sequence). The CDR3 nucleotides read TGTGCCAGCAGACCGCGACAGGGAGCGAACACTGAAGCTTTCTTT. Protein product: CASRPRQGANTEAFF.

The chain recombines TRBV4-2 with TRBJ2-7; TRBD2 matches at 10 bases. The CDR3 is 16 amino acids. Trimming cost V 4 bases and J 0 bases; bases outside gene matches: 6. Per the germline V gene, CDR1 is LGHNA and CDR2 is YNFKEQ. The CDR3 reads CASSRELAGSSYEQYF. The DNA of the CDR3 is TGTGCCAGCAGCCGCGAACTAGCGGGGAGCTCCTACGAGCAGTACTTC.

This clone was counted once. This chain connects TRBV15 to TRBJ1-2; D remains unclear. Germline V CDR1 and CDR2: LNHNV, YYDKDF (reference sequence). Deletions cut 3 bases from V and 4 bases from J, with 9 bases between. The CDR3 spans 13 residues. Here the CDR3 DNA reads TGTGCCACCAGCAGGGGAGGGATCTATGGCTACACCTTC. This gives the protein CATSRGGIYGYTF. The whole variable domain, filled in from reference TRBV15 and TRBJ1-2, reads DAMVIQNPRYQVTQFGKPVTLSCSQTLNHNVMYWYQQKSSQAPKLLFHYYDKDFNNEADTPDNFQSRRPNTSFCFLDIRSPGLGDTAMYLCATSRGGIYGYTFGSGTRLTVV.

The CDR3 here is CASSYGTGEGYGYTF. As DNA, the CDR3 is TGTGCCAGCAGCTATGGAACAGGGGAAGGGTATGGCTACACCTTC. The chain links TRBV5-4 to TRBJ1-2, with TRBD1 matching 7 bases. V lost 3 bases and J lost 5; bases outside the gene matches: 10. Germline V gene sequence: CDR1 SGHNT, CDR2 YYREEE (reference sequence). The CDR3 has 15 residues.

The chain has TRBV6-5 and TRBJ2-5; 7 bases match TRBD2. In germline, CDR1 is MNHEY, CDR2 SVGAGI. The CDR3 has 15 amino acids. The junction had 15 bases not matched to a gene; V was cut back by 7 bases and J by 7 bases. Here the CDR3 reads CASKGDSGHPGTQYF. The CDR3 nucleotides are TGTGCCAGCAAAGGGGATAGCGGGCACCCAGGGACCCAGTACTTC.

The V gene is TRBV11-2, the J gene TRBJ1-2; D is unclear. Germline CDR1 SGHAT, CDR2 FQNNGV. This CDR3 spans 15 amino acids. V shed 3 bases and J shed 12 bases, with 23 bases lying between them. The CDR3 here is CASSLEPGGGVGHTF. The CDR3 DNA reads TGTGCCAGCAGCTTGGAACCCGGAGGAGGAGTCGGACACACCTTC.